A selection of T cell receptor beta chains follows, all from one sample in a study of shared clonotypes between healthy human individuals. Using immunoSEQ multiplex PCR, the repertoire was profiled, and TCRdb retains in-frame clones only, with some absent. The table records roughly 2 million clones, approximately 96% of them present only once. The specimen was naive CD4+ T cells sorted from blood. Receptors were obtained from a man between 18 and 29 years old in good health. Both conserved end residues are part of each CDR3. Each record gives: D gene, clone size, V gene, CDR3 length, J gene, CDR3 protein, CDR3 DNA. D genes are given only for firm matches. A row's size may be missing; if present it is once, few, many or a size class.

D: TRBD2
size: once
V: TRBV10-3
length: 16
J: TRBJ2-1
CDR3: CAIRIGLAGSYNEQFF
DNA: TGTGCCATCAGAATTGGACTAGCGGGTTCCTACAATGAGCAGTTCTTC

D: NA
size: NA
V: TRBV5-1
length: 13
J: TRBJ2-5
CDR3: CASTTGSIETQYF
DNA: TGCGCCAGCACCACAGGGTCCATAGAGACCCAGTACTTC

D: TRBD2
size: NA
V: TRBV5-1
length: 14
J: TRBJ2-5
CDR3: CASASGVVQETQYF
DNA: TGCGCCAGCGCAAGCGGGGTGGTCCAAGAGACCCAGTACTTC

D: NA
size: NA
V: TRBV7-9
length: 13
J: TRBJ1-2
CDR3: CASSLEQGRGYTF
DNA: TGTGCCAGCAGCTTAGAACAGGGTCGGGGCTACACCTTC

D: TRBD1
size: NA
V: TRBV4-1
length: 16
J: TRBJ1-2
CDR3: CASSLDDSTGHYGYTF
DNA: TGCGCCAGCAGCCTGGACGATTCGACAGGGCACTATGGCTACACCTTC

D: NA
size: NA
V: TRBV19
length: 15
J: TRBJ1-6
CDR3: CATGDRSSYNSPLHF
DNA: TGTGCCACCGGAGACAGGAGCTCCTATAATTCACCCCTCCACTTT

D: NA
size: NA
V: TRBV10-3
length: 14
J: TRBJ2-3
CDR3: CAIAPGDVQDTQYF
DNA: TGTGCCATCGCGCCCGGGGATGTCCAGGATACGCAGTATTTT

D: NA
size: NA
V: TRBV15
length: 16
J: TRBJ2-7
CDR3: CATSRGEGQWSYEQYF
DNA: TGTGCCACCAGCAGAGGAGAAGGACAGTGGTCCTACGAGCAGTACTTC

D: NA
size: NA
V: TRBV2
length: 12
J: TRBJ2-1
CDR3: CASSAQDNEQFF
DNA: TGTGCCAGCAGTGCCCAGGACAATGAGCAGTTCTTC

D: TRBD2
size: NA
V: TRBV6-5
length: 14
J: TRBJ2-2
CDR3: CASSWLAGTGELFF
DNA: TGTGCCAGCAGTTGGCTAGCGGGCACCGGGGAGCTGTTTTTT

D: NA
size: few
V: TRBV30
length: 13
J: TRBJ1-6
CDR3: CAWGGVGNSPLHF
DNA: TGTGCCTGGGGCGGGGTCGGGAATTCACCCCTCCACTTT

D: TRBD1
size: NA
V: TRBV2
length: 19
J: TRBJ2-3
CDR3: CASSGGALGTGIFTDTQYF
DNA: TGTGCCAGCAGTGGGGGGGCACTAGGGACAGGCATTTTCACAGATACGCAGTATTTT

D: TRBD2
size: NA
V: TRBV6-6
length: 14
J: TRBJ2-1
CDR3: CASSDGLAQQEQFF
DNA: TGTGCCAGCAGTGACGGACTAGCACAACAGGAGCAGTTCTTC

D: TRBD2
size: NA
V: TRBV5-6
length: 13
J: TRBJ2-7
CDR3: CASSLPGGREQYF
DNA: TGTGCCAGCAGCTTGCCGGGGGGTAGAGAGCAGTACTTC

D: TRBD1
size: NA
V: TRBV25-1
length: 17
J: TRBJ2-7
CDR3: CASSEIINRGNSYEQYF
DNA: TGTGCCAGCAGTGAAATCATTAACAGGGGGAACTCCTACGAGCAGTACTTC

D: NA
size: NA
V: TRBV2
length: 12
J: TRBJ2-7
CDR3: CASRETNYEQYF
DNA: TGTGCCAGCAGGGAAACAAACTACGAGCAGTACTTC

D: TRBD2
size: NA
V: TRBV7-3
length: 14
J: TRBJ2-3
CDR3: CASSSGLAADTQYF
DNA: TGTGCCAGCAGCTCGGGACTAGCGGCAGATACGCAGTATTTT

D: NA
size: NA
V: TRBV2
length: 13
J: TRBJ2-7
CDR3: CASSEARAYEQYF
DNA: TGTGCCAGCAGTGAAGCGCGTGCCTACGAGCAGTACTTC